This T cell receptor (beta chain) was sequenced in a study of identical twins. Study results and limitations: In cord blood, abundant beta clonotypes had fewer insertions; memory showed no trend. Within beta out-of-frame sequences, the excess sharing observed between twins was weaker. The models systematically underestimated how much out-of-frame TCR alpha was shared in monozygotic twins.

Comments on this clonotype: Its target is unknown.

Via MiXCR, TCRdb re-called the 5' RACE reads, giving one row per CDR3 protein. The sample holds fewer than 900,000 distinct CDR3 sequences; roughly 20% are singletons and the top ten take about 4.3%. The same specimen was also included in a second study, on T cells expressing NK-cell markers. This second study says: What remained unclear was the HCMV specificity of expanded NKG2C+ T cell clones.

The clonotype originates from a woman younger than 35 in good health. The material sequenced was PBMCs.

The CDR3 loop reads CASSSSLAGLRGEQFF. CDR3 nucleotides: TGTGCCAGCAGCTCCTCCCTTGCGGGGCTGAGGGGAGAGCAGTTCTTC. This chain uses TRBV7-9 with TRBJ2-1; perhaps TRBD2 as D (6 bases). The germline V gene has CDR1 SEHNR and CDR2 FQNEAQ (reference sequence). The CDR3 is made up of 16 amino acids. The V end lost 4 bases, the J end lost 10 bases, and 23 bases lay between the germline ends.